The source of this T cell receptor (beta chain) is a study of blood T cell repertoires in COVID-19. Study context: The samples span acute and convalescent COVID-19 from the United States, Italy and Spain. The analysed material was cDNA or gDNA that came from T cells, B-cell-depleted T cells, or PBMCs.

The sample holds one count of this clone. V shed 6 bases, J shed 5 bases, and the junction held 5 bases outside the gene matches. Looked up from germline, CDR1 is MNHEY and CDR2 is SVGAGI. This CDR3 is 14 amino acids long. The authors' processing: Amplification from reference gene primers served as the basis for estimated nucleated cell counts. Clones were sequenced by immunoSEQ multiplex PCR, and TCRdb holds only the in-frame ones, with some missing. V, J and clone size were drawn from that table, and D and trimming were deduced from the DNA. The data show 100,000 to 150,000 clones, over 80% seen once.

Sequencing was done on a sample of peripheral blood. The TCR was taken from a man in his sixties with acute or convalescent COVID-19. The gene calls are TRBV6-5 and TRBJ2-3, with TRBD1 matching over 10 bases. CDR3 in DNA: TGTGCCAGCAGATACGGACAGGGGGAAGATACGCAGTATTTT. This translates into CASRYGQGEDTQYF.